The clone carrying this T cell receptor beta chain counts as medium-sized by frequency. Its antigen is still unknown. The sample belongs to a study of T cell clusters in autoimmune cytopenias. At the level of the study: The mean age of healthy donor controls was around 57 years, the median roughly 60 years. General study points: TRB repertoire shifts in secondary cytopenia and chronic lymphocytic leukemia mostly reflected lymphoma, not autoimmunity.

TRB amplification used around 260 ng of peripheral blood genomic DNA. Germline CDR1 and CDR2: LNHDA and SQIVND (reference sequence). The CDR3 is 18 amino acids. One tube held mixed TRB-A and TRB-B primer pools for touch-down PCR. With the multiplex PCR reads reprocessed, TCRdb shows one record per CDR3 protein and no DNA. Seen in this sample are under 6,500 distinct CDR3 sequences; the ten most common clones hold nearly 20%. Another study also made use of these data, one on T cell repertoires in aging, cancer and after chemotherapy. That work states: Compared with age-matched healthy donors, untreated hematological or solid cancer patients showed higher blood TCR clonality. Across the chemotherapy interval, each cancer cohort showed higher median generation probability, suggesting thymic rebound.

The chain combines TRBV19 with TRBJ2-3; TCRdb's assignment of TRBD2 cannot be checked, as there is no DNA. The receptor was derived from a human donor in good health. Sequencing was carried out using peripheral blood. Here the CDR3 reads CASSDGLAGATSTDTQYF.